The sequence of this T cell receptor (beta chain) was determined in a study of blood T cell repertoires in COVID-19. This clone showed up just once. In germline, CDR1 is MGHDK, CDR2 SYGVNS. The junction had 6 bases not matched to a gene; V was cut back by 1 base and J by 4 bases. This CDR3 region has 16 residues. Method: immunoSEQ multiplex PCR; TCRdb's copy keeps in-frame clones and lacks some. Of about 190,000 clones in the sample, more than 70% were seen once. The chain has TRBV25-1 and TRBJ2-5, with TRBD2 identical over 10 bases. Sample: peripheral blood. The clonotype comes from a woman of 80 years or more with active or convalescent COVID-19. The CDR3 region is CASSEFASGGRETQYF. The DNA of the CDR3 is TGTGCCAGCAGTGAATTCGCTAGCGGGGGACGAGAGACCCAGTACTTC.